This entry lists 23 T cell receptor beta chains sequenced from one sample in a study of T-cell reconstitution after alpha-beta-depleted transplantation in children. Molecular barcoding with unique molecular identifiers was used for the TCRbeta library. TCRdb re-derived calls from the PCR reads in MiXCR, one entry per CDR3 protein. Here the sample spans about 110,000 distinct CDR3 sequences, about 9.3% being singletons. The sequences come from PBMCs, collected before TCRalphabeta/CD19-depleted stem cell transplant. All receptors come from a boy aged 2 to 9 with acute lymphoblastic leukemia, due to receive a stem cell transplant.

The chain has TRBV20-1 and TRBJ2-3; 8 nucleotides align to TRBD1. There are 14 residues in the CDR3. Looked up from germline, CDR1 is DFQATT and CDR2 is SNEGSKA (reference sequence). The J segment lost 11 bases and the V segment lost 8 bases, leaving 18 bases of the junction unmatched. The CDR3 region is CSPSEQGATKRQYF. The CDR3 DNA sequence: TGCAGTCCCAGCGAGCAGGGGGCGACCAAAAGGCAGTATTTT.

The chain combines TRBV10-3 with TRBJ2-3; TRBD1 agrees at 11 bases. V was clipped by 2 bases and J by 1 base; unmatched bases: 8. This CDR3 comprises 18 residues. Germline V lookup: CDR1 ENHRY, CDR2 SYGVKD. The CDR3 nucleotides are TGTGCCATCAGTGAGCCGGGACAGGGGGAGTGGCGCACAGATACGCAGTATTTT. Residues: CAISEPGQGEWRTDTQYF.

This clonotype was seen only a few times. The chain employs TRBV20-1 and TRBJ1-1; 7 nucleotides align to TRBD1. V was pared by 3 bases and J by 14 bases, with 18 bases of the junction left unmatched. The length of the CDR3 is 14 residues. Per germline, CDR1 DFQATT and CDR2 SNEGSKA (reference sequence). DNA for the CDR3: TGCAGTGCTAGTAAGGGGGCAGCAGCCCTTGATGGGTTCTTT. This translates into CSASKGAAALDGFF.

This clonotype was counted ten times or more. CDR3 loop: CSAPGGVGTEAFF. For the CDR3, the DNA is TGCAGCGCCCCAGGGGGAGTAGGCACTGAAGCTTTCTTT. The V gene is TRBV29-1, the J gene TRBJ1-1, with TRBD1 identical over 7 bases. Germline-derived CDR1 and CDR2 are SQVTM and ANQGSEA. With 7 bases clipped from V and 4 bases from J, the junction kept 9 bases outside the gene matches. This CDR3 region has 13 residues.

The chain uses TRBV15 and TRBJ1-4; 7 positions match TRBD1. Losses at the gene ends were 1 base for V and 7 bases for J; bases not matched to a gene: 9. Per the germline V gene, CDR1 is LNHNV and CDR2 is YYDKDF (reference sequence). The CDR3 spans 16 residues. In DNA form, the CDR3 reads TGTGCCACCAGCAGAGCTAAACAGGGGAGCACTGAAAAACTGTTTTTT. As protein: CATSRAKQGSTEKLFF.

In this sample, this clonotype turned up many times. The chain carries TRBV6-1 and TRBJ2-1; D assignment may be TRBD1 or TRBD2 (5 bases each). V was shortened by 11 bases and J by 0 bases, with 23 bases between the two germline ends. Germline V gene lookup returns CDR1 MNHNS and CDR2 SASEGT. CDR3 size: 17 residues. The CDR3 here is CAPRGPPLTYSYNEQFF. The CDR3 DNA is TGTGCCCCCCGGGGACCGCCTCTTACTTACTCCTACAATGAGCAGTTCTTC.

This clonotype showed up many times. The chain joins TRBV7-8 to TRBJ2-1; TRBD1 matches at 7 bases. This CDR3 is built from 13 residues. The trim removed 5 bases at V and 4 bases at J, leaving 2 bases unmatched. Germline V gene sequence: CDR1 SGHVS, CDR2 FQNEAQ. The CDR3 nucleotides are TGTGCCAGCAGCCAGGGACAGTACAATGAGCAGTTCTTC. Protein sequence: CASSQGQYNEQFF.

Ten or more counts support this clonotype. The chain combines TRBV20-1 with TRBJ1-5; maybe TRBD1 (5 bases). Looked up from germline, CDR1 is DFQATT and CDR2 is SNEGSKA (reference sequence). Trimming cost V 2 bases and J 12 bases, with 14 bases left between them. The CDR3 length is 12 residues. CDR3 nucleotides: TGCAGTGCTAGAATAGGACAACGGGACCAGCATTTT. Protein product: CSARIGQRDQHF.

This clonotype has at least ten counts. The chain uses TRBV29-1 and TRBJ2-6; no clear D. V was cut by 0 bases and J by 1 base, with 13 bases left in between. The CDR3 extends over 17 amino acids. Germline loops: CDR1 SQVTM, CDR2 ANQGSEA. This CDR3 is CSVEDRDSGSGANVLTF. The CDR3 region has the DNA TGCAGCGTTGAAGATCGAGACTCCGGGTCTGGGGCCAACGTCCTGACTTTC.

This clonotype occurred a few times. The rearrangement joins TRBV11-2 to TRBJ1-5; D is possibly TRBD1 (6 bases). V shed 4 bases and J shed 3 bases, with 13 bases lying between them. The CDR3 is made up of 15 amino acids. The germline V gene encodes CDR1 SGHAT and CDR2 FQNNGV. The CDR3, as DNA: TGTGCCAGCAGCTCTACGGACAGCCACAATCAGCCCCAGCATTTT. It translates to CASSSTDSHNQPQHF. Looking up the rest from reference TRBV11-2 and TRBJ1-5 gives the full variable domain: EAGVAQSPRYKIIEKRQSVAFWCNPISGHATLYWYQQILGQGPKLLIQFQNNGVVDDSQLPKDRFSAERLKGVDSTLKIQPAKLEDSAVYLCASSSTDSHNQPQHFGDGTRLSIL.

This clonotype came up a few times. DNA of the CDR3: TGTGCCAGCAGTCTCTTCGGCCAAGAGACCCAGTACTTC. This codes for CASSLFGQETQYF. The V and J genes are TRBV12-3 or TRBV12-4 and TRBJ2-5; D remains unclear. Trimming removed 5 bases at V and 1 base at J, with 8 bases between. The CDR3 runs 13 residues.

This clonotype was seen many times. The chain joins TRBV18 to TRBJ2-1; TRBD2 is a possible D gene (6 bases). V lost 4 bases to trimming and J lost 5 bases, with 15 bases between them. The CDR3 is made up of 15 amino acids. Germline V CDR1 and CDR2: KGHSH, LQKENI. The CDR3 DNA sequence: TGTGCCAGCTCACGAGCTTTGGGCGGGGACAATGAGCAGTTCTTC. Encoded protein: CASSRALGGDNEQFF. Complete variable domain (other parts from reference TRBV18 and TRBJ2-1): NAGVMQNPRHLVRRRGQEARLRCSPMKGHSHVYWYRQLPEEGLKFMVYLQKENIIDESGMPKERFSAEFPKEGPSILRIQQVVRGDSAAYFCASSRALGGDNEQFFGPGTRLTVL.

This clonotype was seen a few times. The chain recombines TRBV5-1 with TRBJ2-5; 7 nucleotides agree with TRBD2. Trimming cost V 5 bases and J 4 bases; bases outside gene matches: 14. Germline CDR1 and CDR2: SGHRS and YFSETQ. The CDR3 is 16 residues long. CDR3 bases: TGCGCCAGCAGGCAGGCGGGGGTTCAGACGGTAGAGACCCAGTACTTC. Translating gives CASRQAGVQTVETQYF. Variable domain in full (rest from reference TRBV5-1 and TRBJ2-5): KAGVTQTPRYLIKTRGQQVTLSCSPISGHRSVSWYQQTPGQGLQFLFEYFSETQRNKGNFPGRFSGRQFSNSRSEMNVSTLELGDSALYLCASRQAGVQTVETQYFGPGTRLLVL.

The sample holds a few counts of this clonotype. The chain carries TRBV7-9 and TRBJ2-7, with D tentatively TRBD1 or TRBD2 (5 bases each). V shed 11 bases and J shed 4 bases, with 15 bases lying between them. CDR1 is SEHNR, CDR2 FQNEAQ, per germline (reference sequence). CDR3 length: 12 residues. Written as DNA, the CDR3 is TGTGCCGCCGAGGGGACGACGTACGAGCAGTACTTC. This translates into CAAEGTTYEQYF.

This clonotype was seen more than once but under ten times. J is TRBJ1-5 and V is TRBV2; 9 bases align to TRBD1. In germline, CDR1 is SNHLY, CDR2 FYNNEI. The V and J ends lost 1 base and 2 bases, in that order; junction bases with no gene match: 9. This CDR3 is built from 18 residues. CDR3 coding DNA: TGTGCCAGCAGTGAAGGGGGGACAGGGCTTGGGGGCAATCAGCCCCAGCATTTT. Encoded protein: CASSEGGTGLGGNQPQHF.

The sample holds a few counts of this clonotype. Here the CDR3 DNA reads TGCGCCAGCAGCTCGGGACAGGGCTCGGGGGAGCAGTACTTC. Protein sequence: CASSSGQGSGEQYF. The rearrangement uses TRBV5-1 and TRBJ2-7; 9 bases are a match to TRBD1. This CDR3 has 14 residues. CDR1 and CDR2 (germline): SGHRS, YFSETQ. With 3 bases clipped from V and 7 bases from J, the junction kept 8 bases outside the gene matches.

The V and J genes are TRBV5-1 and TRBJ2-1; the match to TRBD2 covers 14 bases. Germline V gene lookup returns CDR1 SGHRS and CDR2 YFSETQ. The CDR3 has 21 amino acids. The V gene end was trimmed by 4 bases and the J gene end by 2 bases; junction bases not matched to a gene: 17. CDR3 nucleotides: TGCGCCAGCAGCCCCGGGACTAGCGGGAGCGTATTGGTCAGTGCCTACAATGAGCAGTTCTTC. The encoded protein is CASSPGTSGSVLVSAYNEQFF.

The rearrangement uses TRBV19 and TRBJ1-5; 7 bases line up with TRBD1. Trimming removed 3 bases from V and 6 bases from J; junction bases left unmatched: 8. This CDR3 comprises 15 residues. CDR1 and CDR2 from the germline V gene are LNHDA and SQIVND (reference sequence). CDR3 nucleotide sequence: TGTGCCAGTAGTATGTCCAGGGGGAGAGGTCAGCCCCAGCATTTT. This translates into CASSMSRGRGQPQHF.

V usage is TRBV5-4 and J usage is TRBJ1-2, with a weak D call TRBD1 (6 bases). This CDR3 has 16 amino acids. V shed 4 bases and J shed 4 bases, with 20 bases lying between them. Per germline, CDR1 SGHNT and CDR2 YYREEE (reference sequence). CDR3 in DNA: TGTGCCAGCAGCGTTGTCTCTAGACAGGTCGGCTATGGCTACACCTTC. This sequence encodes CASSVVSRQVGYGYTF.

This clonotype was detected many times. This chain connects TRBV20-1 to TRBJ2-7; TRBD2 aligns across 11 bases. CDR1 DFQATT and CDR2 SNEGSKA come from the germline V gene (reference sequence). This CDR3 spans 16 amino acids. Trimming took 3 bases from V and 7 from J; bases not matched to a gene: 14. As DNA, the CDR3 is TGCAGTGCTAGTCGGGTATTAGCGGGAGGGCCTTGGGAGCAGTACTTC. It encodes CSASRVLAGGPWEQYF.

This chain joins TRBV20-1 and TRBJ1-4; a possible D gene is TRBD1 (6 bases). V gave up 1 base and J gave up 8 bases, with 17 bases separating them. From germline, CDR1 is DFQATT and CDR2 SNEGSKA (reference sequence). CDR3 length: 15 amino acids. CDR3 region: CSARASWDTREKLFF. The CDR3 coding sequence is TGCAGTGCTAGAGCTTCTTGGGACACCCGCGAAAAACTGTTTTTT.

This clonotype was observed a few times. The rearrangement links TRBV5-1 to TRBJ2-2; 8 bases line up with TRBD1. The CDR3 spans 15 residues. In germline, CDR1 is SGHRS, CDR2 YFSETQ. The trim removed 4 bases at V and 4 bases at J, leaving 6 bases unmatched. CDR3 in DNA: TGCGCCAGCAGCGATCGGACAGGGTCCACCGGGGAGCTGTTTTTT. Protein product: CASSDRTGSTGELFF.

The rearrangement uses TRBV30 and TRBJ2-7, with D perhaps TRBD2 (5 bases). Germline CDR1 GTSNPN, CDR2 SVGIG (reference sequence). This CDR3 comprises 15 residues. The V gene lost 3 bases and the J gene lost 6 bases, with 21 bases spanning the gap. The CDR3 reads CAWSLEAASLGEQYF. The DNA for the CDR3 is TGTGCCTGGAGCTTAGAAGCGGCCTCCTTAGGCGAGCAGTACTTC.